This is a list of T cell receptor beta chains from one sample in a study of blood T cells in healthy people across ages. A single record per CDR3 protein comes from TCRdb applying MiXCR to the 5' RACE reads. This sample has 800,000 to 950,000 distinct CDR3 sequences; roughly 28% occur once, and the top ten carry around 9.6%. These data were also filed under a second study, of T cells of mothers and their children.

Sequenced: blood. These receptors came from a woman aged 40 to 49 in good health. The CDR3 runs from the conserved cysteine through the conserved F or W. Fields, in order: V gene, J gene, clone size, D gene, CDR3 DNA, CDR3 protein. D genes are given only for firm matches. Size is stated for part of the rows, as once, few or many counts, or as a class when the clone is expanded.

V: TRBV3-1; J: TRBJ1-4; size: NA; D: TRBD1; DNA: TGTGCCAGCAAGGAACAGGGGGTGTATGAAAAACTGTTTTTT; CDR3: CASKEQGVYEKLFF
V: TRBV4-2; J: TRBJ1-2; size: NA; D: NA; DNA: TGTGCCAGCAGCCAAGAGACGAACACCGCTAACTATGGCTACACCTTC; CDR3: CASSQETNTANYGYTF
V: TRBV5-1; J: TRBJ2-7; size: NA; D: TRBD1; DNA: TGCGCCAGCAGCTATAGGACAGGGGGGATTTACGAGCAGTACTTC; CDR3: CASSYRTGGIYEQYF
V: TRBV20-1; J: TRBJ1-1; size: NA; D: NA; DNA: TGCAAAAGTATCCCAAACAGGGACACTGAAGCTTTCTTT; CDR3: CKSIPNRDTEAFF
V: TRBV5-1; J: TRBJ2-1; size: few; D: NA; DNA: TGCGCCAGCAGCTTGAAGGTGGAGACCTCGAGCCATGAGCAGTTCTTC; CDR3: CASSLKVETSSHEQFF
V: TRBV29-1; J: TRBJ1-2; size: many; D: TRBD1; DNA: TGCAGCGTCGGACCATCTGCCAGGGGGCGTTTTGGTGGCTACACCTTC; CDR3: CSVGPSARGRFGGYTF
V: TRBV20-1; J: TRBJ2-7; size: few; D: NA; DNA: TGCAGTGCTAGACAGGGGTCACCCTACGAGCAGTACTTC; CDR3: CSARQGSPYEQYF
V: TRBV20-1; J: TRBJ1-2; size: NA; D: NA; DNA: TGCAGTGCTTCCCAGGGGAGCATCAGATCCTATGGCTACACCTTC; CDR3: CSASQGSIRSYGYTF
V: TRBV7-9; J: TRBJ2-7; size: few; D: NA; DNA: TGTGCCAGCAGTCCCCCTACAGTTTATGCCTACGAGCAGTACTTC; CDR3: CASSPPTVYAYEQYF
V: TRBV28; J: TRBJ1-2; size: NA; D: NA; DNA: TGTGCCAGCAGCGACCGCTCCTATGGCCACACCTTC; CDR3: CASSDRSYGHTF
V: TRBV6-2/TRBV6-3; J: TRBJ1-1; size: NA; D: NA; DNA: TGTGCCAGCAGTTACCCCGGTAGGCTATTGGGCACTGAAGCTTTCTTT; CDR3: CASSYPGRLLGTEAFF
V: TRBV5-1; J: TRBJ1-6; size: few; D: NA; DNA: TGCGCCAGCAGCTTGGCCTCGGGGTATGAGTCACCCCTCCACTTT; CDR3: CASSLASGYESPLHF
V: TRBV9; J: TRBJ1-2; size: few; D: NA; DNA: TGTGCCAGCAGCGCCCCTACCTATGGCTACACCTTC; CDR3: CASSAPTYGYTF
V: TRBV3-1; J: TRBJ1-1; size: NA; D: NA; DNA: TGTGCCAGCAGCCAAGATCTCGGGCTGTGGAACACTGAAGCTTTCTTT; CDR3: CASSQDLGLWNTEAFF
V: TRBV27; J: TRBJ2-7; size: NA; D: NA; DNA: TGTGCCAGCAGGCCTTCGGTGGACAGTTCCTACGAGCAGTACTTC; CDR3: CASRPSVDSSYEQYF
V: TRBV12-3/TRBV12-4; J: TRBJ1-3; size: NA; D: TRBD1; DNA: TGTGCCAGCAGTTTCGCAGGGGGGCTCTCTGGAAACACCATATATTTT; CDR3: CASSFAGGLSGNTIYF
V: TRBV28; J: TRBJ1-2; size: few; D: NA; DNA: TGTGCCAGCAGTTGGGGCAGCTATGGCTACACCTTC; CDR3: CASSWGSYGYTF
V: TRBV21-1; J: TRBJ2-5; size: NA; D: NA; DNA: TGTGCCAGCAGCAAAGAAGGAGTAGGGTCCGGCGGGACTGAGCAAGAGACCCAGTACTTC; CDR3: CASSKEGVGSGGTEQETQYF
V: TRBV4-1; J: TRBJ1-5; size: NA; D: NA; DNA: TGCGCCAGCAGCCAAGATGGGGAGGCAGTTTATCAGCCCCAGCATTTT; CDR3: CASSQDGEAVYQPQHF
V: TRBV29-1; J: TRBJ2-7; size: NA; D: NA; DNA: TGCAGCGTTGAAGGGAGGGCGGGCGAGCAGTACTTC; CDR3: CSVEGRAGEQYF
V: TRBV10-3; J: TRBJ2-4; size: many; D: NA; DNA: TGTGCCATCAATCAAGGGGGGCTTAGCATTCAGTACTTC; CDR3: CAINQGGLSIQYF
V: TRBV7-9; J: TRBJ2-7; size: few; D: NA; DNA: TGTGCCAGCAGCCCGCTGGGGGGGGCGTCGTCCTACGAGCAGTACTTC; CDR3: CASSPLGGASSYEQYF
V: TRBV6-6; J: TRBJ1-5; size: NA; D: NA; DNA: TGTGCCAGCAGTTACACCCAGCCCGGGCAGCCCCAGCATTTT; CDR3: CASSYTQPGQPQHF
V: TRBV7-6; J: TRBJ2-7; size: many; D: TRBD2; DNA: TGTGCCAGCAGCGCGGGGGACCAAGCCTACGAGCAGTACTTC; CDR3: CASSAGDQAYEQYF
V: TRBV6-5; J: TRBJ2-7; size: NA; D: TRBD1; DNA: TGTGCCAACAGCTCAGGGGGCTACGAGCAGTACTTC; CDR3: CANSSGGYEQYF
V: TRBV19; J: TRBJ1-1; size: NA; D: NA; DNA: TGTGCCGGTAGGCCCCCCGGGGGGACGAACACTGAAGCTTTCTTT; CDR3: CAGRPPGGTNTEAFF
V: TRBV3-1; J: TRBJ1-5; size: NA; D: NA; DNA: TGTGCCAGCGGAAACGGGGGGCTTAGCAATCAGCCCCAGCATTTT; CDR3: CASGNGGLSNQPQHF
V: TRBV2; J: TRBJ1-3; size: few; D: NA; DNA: TGTGCCAGCAGCCAGGACTCTGGAAACACCATATATTTT; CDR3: CASSQDSGNTIYF
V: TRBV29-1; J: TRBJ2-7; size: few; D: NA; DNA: TGCAGCGTGATAGGACCCAACTCCTACGAGCAGTACTTC; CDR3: CSVIGPNSYEQYF
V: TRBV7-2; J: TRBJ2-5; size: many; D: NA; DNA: TGTGCCAGCAGCTCCGGACCTCAAGAGACCCAGTACTTC; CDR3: CASSSGPQETQYF
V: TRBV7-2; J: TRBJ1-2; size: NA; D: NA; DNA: TGTGCCAGCAGCTTTGACGCCCGAGTCTATGGCTACACCTTC; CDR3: CASSFDARVYGYTF
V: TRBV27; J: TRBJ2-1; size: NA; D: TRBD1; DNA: TGTGCCAGCAGTTACACAGGGGTCTCCTACAATGAGCAGTTCTTC; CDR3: CASSYTGVSYNEQFF
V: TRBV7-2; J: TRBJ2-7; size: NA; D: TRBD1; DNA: TGTGCCAGCGGCTCAGGGGGAAGCTCCTACGAGCAGTACTTC; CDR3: CASGSGGSSYEQYF
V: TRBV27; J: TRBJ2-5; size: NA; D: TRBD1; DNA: TGTGCCAGCATAGCCCTAGGGACAGTCCAAGAGACCCAGTACTTC; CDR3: CASIALGTVQETQYF
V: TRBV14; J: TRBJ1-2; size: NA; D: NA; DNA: TGTGCCAGCAGCCGGAGGGGATGGGATGGCTACACCTTC; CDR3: CASSRRGWDGYTF
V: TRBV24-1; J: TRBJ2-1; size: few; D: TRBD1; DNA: TGTGCCACCAGTGACCGGACAGGGAAATTTGAGCAGTTCTTC; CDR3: CATSDRTGKFEQFF
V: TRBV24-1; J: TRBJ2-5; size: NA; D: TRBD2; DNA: TGTGCCACCAGTGATCCCTCGCGGGGGATCCCAGAGACCCAGTACTTC; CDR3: CATSDPSRGIPETQYF
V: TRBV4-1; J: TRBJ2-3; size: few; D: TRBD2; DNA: TGCGCCAGCAGCCAAGAAGCGCTAGCGGGGGGCCCCTGGTATACAGATACGCAGTATTTT; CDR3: CASSQEALAGGPWYTDTQYF
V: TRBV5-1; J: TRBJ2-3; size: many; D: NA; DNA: TGTGCCAGCAGCTTGGTGGCAGGAGGAGATACGCAGTATTTT; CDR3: CASSLVAGGDTQYF
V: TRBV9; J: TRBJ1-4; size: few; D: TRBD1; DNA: TGTGCCAGCAGTCCTGGACAGGGGCCTGAAAAACTGTTTTTT; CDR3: CASSPGQGPEKLFF
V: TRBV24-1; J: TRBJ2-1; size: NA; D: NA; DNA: TGTGCCACCAGCCGAGTCAAGGGCTCCTACAATGAGCAGTTCTTC; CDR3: CATSRVKGSYNEQFF